These 25 T cell receptor beta chains share one sample of origin, sequenced in a study of cytomegalovirus exposure and HLA in healthy donors. In the PCR, 60 Vbeta and 13 Jbeta primers were used. The repertoire was sequenced with immunoSEQ multiplex PCR; TCRdb's copy has only in-frame clones and lacks some. Of about 98,000 clones in the sample, under 75% were seen once. The specimen was PBMCs. These receptors originate from a female donor in good health and CMV-seronegative.

The chain combines TRBV6-1 with TRBJ1-5; 7 positions agree with TRBD1. CDR3 length: 17 amino acids. CDR1 is MNHNS and CDR2 is SASEGT in the germline V gene. Losses at the gene ends were 2 bases for V and 6 bases for J; bases not matched to a gene: 13. The CDR3 is CASSELGTVAFLQPQHF. The DNA for the CDR3 is TGTGCCAGCAGTGAACTCGGGACAGTAGCATTTCTTCAGCCCCAGCATTTT.

This chain joins TRBV11-3 and TRBJ2-5; 9 positions agree with TRBD1. Looked up from germline, CDR1 is SGHNT and CDR2 is YENEEA. The CDR3 length is 15 residues. The trim removed 4 bases at V and 4 bases at J, leaving 7 bases unmatched. The CDR3 nucleotides are TGTGCCAGCAGCTCCTACGGGACAGGGATAGAGACCCAGTACTTC. Protein sequence: CASSSYGTGIETQYF.

The genes are TRBV27 and TRBJ2-7; 8 nucleotides agree with TRBD2. The CDR3 totals 15 residues. Trimming removed 6 bases from V and 5 bases from J; junction bases left unmatched: 12. The germline CDR1 and CDR2 sequences are MNHEY and SMNVEV (reference sequence). The CDR3 reads CASRISGTMRDEQYF. DNA for the CDR3: TGTGCCAGCAGGATTAGCGGGACTATGAGAGACGAGCAGTACTTC.

The chain combines TRBV6-5 with TRBJ1-2; D remains unclear. The V and J ends lost 2 bases and 1 base respectively, with 14 bases between them. This CDR3 is 16 amino acids long. CDR1 and CDR2 from the germline V gene are MNHEY and SVGAGI. CDR3 residues: CASSYRDSSDNYGYTF. CDR3 in DNA: TGTGCCAGCAGTTACCGTGACTCGTCCGATAACTATGGCTACACCTTC.

This clone showed up just a few times. The chain recombines TRBV6-5 with TRBJ2-7; D is possibly TRBD2 (6 bases). Germline CDR1 and CDR2: MNHEY and SVGAGI. This CDR3 comprises 13 residues. With 8 bases removed from V and 3 bases from J, the gap between germline ends came to 14 bases. CDR3 bases: TGTGCCAGCCAACGGACTATCAACTACGAGCAGTACTTC. This sequence encodes CASQRTINYEQYF.

The V gene is TRBV19, the J gene TRBJ1-1; the D gene is possibly TRBD1 (5 bases). The germline V gene has CDR1 LNHDA and CDR2 SQIVND (reference sequence). V shed 1 base and J shed 0 bases, with 15 bases lying between them. This CDR3 region has 17 residues. The CDR3 DNA reads as TGTGCCAGTAGTATAGCGGGGGTCCGTATGATGAACACTGAAGCTTTCTTT. Translating it yields CASSIAGVRMMNTEAFF.

The J gene is TRBJ2-1, the V gene TRBV29-1; possibly TRBD2 for D (5 bases). V was pared by 6 bases and J by 6 bases, with 15 bases between. CDR3 size: 13 residues. CDR1 is SQVTM, CDR2 ANQGSEA, per germline. The CDR3 nucleotides are TGCAGCGTAAGTTTGGACTTGGGCAATGAGCAGTTCTTC. Amino acids: CSVSLDLGNEQFF.

This chain connects TRBV30 to TRBJ1-5; no clear D. The CDR3 totals 14 residues. Trimming shortened V by 4 bases and J by 3 bases, and 13 bases separated the two germline ends. Germline CDR1 is GTSNPN and CDR2 is SVGIG (reference sequence). The CDR3 region is CAWTGMNVNQPQHF. The CDR3 region has the DNA TGTGCCTGGACGGGGATGAATGTCAATCAGCCCCAGCATTTT.

The J gene is TRBJ1-6, the V gene TRBV7-9; 9 bases line up with TRBD1. CDR1 is SEHNR, CDR2 FQNEAQ, per germline (reference sequence). The CDR3 has 15 amino acids. V shed 3 bases, J shed 9 bases, and the junction held 6 bases outside the gene matches. The CDR3 region has the DNA TGTGCCAGCAGCTTTGCGGACAGGGGAGGTTCACCCCTCCACTTT. It translates to CASSFADRGGSPLHF. The variable domain in full, with the rest retrieved from reference TRBV7-9 and TRBJ1-6, is DTGVSQNPRHKITKRGQNVTFRCDPISEHNRLYWYRQTLGQGPEFLTYFQNEAQLEKSRLLSDRFSAERPKGSFSTLEIQRTEQGDSAMYLCASSFADRGGSPLHFGNGTRLTVT.

The chain carries TRBV4-1 and TRBJ1-3; no definite D call. The V end lost 1 base, the J end lost 7 bases, and 14 bases lay between the germline ends. The V gene's germline CDR1 is MGHRA and CDR2 YSYEKL. The CDR3 runs 15 residues. This CDR3 reads CASSQVPGRGNTIYF. CDR3 sequence (DNA): TGCGCCAGCAGCCAAGTACCTGGGCGAGGGAACACCATATATTTT.

The rearrangement uses TRBV7-2 and TRBJ1-4; 7 bases fit TRBD1. The V gene end was trimmed by 5 bases and the J gene end by 15 bases; junction bases not matched to a gene: 12. The CDR3 runs 13 residues. Looked up from germline, CDR1 is SGHTA and CDR2 is FQGNSA. The chain's CDR3 is CASSERQGGWVFF. DNA for the CDR3: TGTGCCAGCAGCGAGAGACAGGGCGGGTGGGTGTTTTTT.

The chain has TRBV4-1 and TRBJ1-3; 7 positions agree with TRBD1. Looked up from germline, CDR1 is MGHRA and CDR2 is YSYEKL. Trimming cost V 3 bases and J 1 base; bases outside gene matches: 0. This CDR3 is built from 14 residues. CDR3 in DNA: TGCGCCAGCAGCCAGACAGGGTCTGGAAACACCATATATTTT. Translation gives CASSQTGSGNTIYF.

In DNA, the CDR3 is TGTGCCAGCAGTTCCCCGGTCGACTCTGGAAACACCATATATTTT. It yields the protein CASSSPVDSGNTIYF. The gene calls are TRBV27 and TRBJ1-3; D remains unclear. The CDR3 is 15 amino acids. V was cut by 4 bases and J by 0 bases, with 10 bases left in between. Germline V lookup: CDR1 MNHEY, CDR2 SMNVEV (reference sequence).

There are a few counts of this clone. V usage is TRBV5-1 and J usage is TRBJ2-2; 9 nucleotides align to TRBD2. The CDR3 contains 16 residues. Germline V CDR1 and CDR2: SGHRS, YFSETQ. Unmatched junction bases numbered 4, after V lost 2 bases and J lost 2 bases. CDR3 amino acids: CASSLIAGDNTGELFF. CDR3 nucleotide sequence: TGCGCCAGCAGCTTAATAGCGGGGGACAACACCGGGGAGCTGTTTTTT.

J is TRBJ2-5 and V is TRBV25-1, with TRBD2 matching over 8 bases. The CDR3 is made up of 17 amino acids. Looked up from germline, CDR1 is MGHDK and CDR2 is SYGVNS. Germline trimming cut 9 bases from V and 1 base from J; bases unmatched to any gene: 16. The CDR3 region is CASSGGAAVFGQETQYF. The CDR3 DNA reads TGTGCCAGTTCCGGGGGGGCGGCGGTTTTTGGCCAAGAGACCCAGTACTTC. The whole variable domain, remainder taken from reference TRBV25-1 and TRBJ2-5, is EADIYQTPRYLVIGTGKKITLECSQTMGHDKMYWYQQDPGMELHLIHYSYGVNSTEKGDLSSESTVSRIRTEHFPLTLESARPSHTSQYLCASSGGAAVFGQETQYFGPGTRLLVL.

The CDR3 sequence is CASSSTYGGYTF. CDR3 DNA: TGTGCCAGCAGCTCCACCTATGGTGGCTACACCTTC. The V call is TRBV7-8, the J call TRBJ1-2; D unresolved. This CDR3 region has 12 residues. CDR1 is SGHVS, CDR2 FQNEAQ, per germline. Between the trimmed V and J ends, which lost 4 bases and 7 bases, there was a span of 10 bases.

J is TRBJ2-6 and V is TRBV27; TRBD2 matches at 7 bases. Germline V lookup: CDR1 MNHEY, CDR2 SMNVEV (reference sequence). The CDR3 contains 17 residues. Trimming removed 3 bases from V and 4 bases from J; junction bases left unmatched: 9. CDR3 in amino acids: CASSFKAGLGGANVLTF. The DNA for the CDR3 is TGTGCCAGCAGTTTCAAAGCGGGATTGGGCGGGGCCAACGTCCTGACTTTC.

The table lists this clone with a few counts. J is TRBJ1-3 and V is TRBV7-2; TRBD1 matches 9 bases. V lost 4 bases and J lost 1; bases outside the gene matches: 5. Germline V gene data show CDR1 as SGHTA and CDR2 as FQGNSA. The CDR3 is made up of 16 amino acids. Written as DNA, the CDR3 is TGTGCCAGCAGCTCCGGGACAGGGTGGTCTGGAAACACCATATATTTT. Encoded protein: CASSSGTGWSGNTIYF.

This clone was detected a few times. The rearrangement joins TRBV4-2 to TRBJ1-4; 7 bases align to TRBD1. The junction had 12 bases not matched to a gene; V was cut back by 6 bases and J by 5 bases. Germline V lookup: CDR1 LGHNA, CDR2 YNFKEQ. This CDR3 comprises 16 residues. The DNA of the CDR3 is TGTGCCAGCAGACATGACCCGGGACAGACGAATGAAAAACTGTTTTTT. Protein product: CASRHDPGQTNEKLFF.

This chain connects TRBV7-9 to TRBJ1-1; unclear D gene. Trimming shortened V by 7 bases and J by 3 bases, and 6 bases separated the two germline ends. The germline V gene encodes CDR1 SEHNR and CDR2 FQNEAQ (reference sequence). The CDR3 has 11 residues. The CDR3: CASIGDTEAFF. CDR3 in DNA: TGTGCCAGCATCGGGGACACTGAAGCTTTCTTT.

This clone was counted between two and nine times. V and J are TRBV5-6 and TRBJ1-1; D is undetermined. V was pared by 4 bases and J by 0 bases, with 7 bases between. This CDR3 spans 13 amino acids. Germline V CDR1 and CDR2: SGHDT, YYEEEE. The CDR3 sequence is CASSVYMNTEAFF. The CDR3 DNA reads as TGTGCCAGCAGCGTTTACATGAACACTGAAGCTTTCTTT.

The rearrangement links TRBV4-3 to TRBJ2-2; D gene unclear. V was clipped by 3 bases and J by 8 bases, with 10 bases between them. The CDR3 runs 13 residues. From germline, CDR1 is LGHNA and CDR2 YSLEER. CDR3 sequence (DNA): TGCGCCAGCAGCCAGAGCCACGTTGGGGAGCTGTTTTTT. Translated: CASSQSHVGELFF.

CDR3 in amino acids: CASSRNTEAFF. The CDR3 DNA sequence: TGTGCCAGTAGCCGGAACACTGAAGCTTTCTTT. The J gene is TRBJ1-1, the V gene TRBV19; D not resolved. Germline CDR1 is LNHDA and CDR2 is SQIVND (reference sequence). Trimming pared 6 bases from V and 1 base from J, leaving 3 bases between. This CDR3 is 11 amino acids long. Complete variable domain (other parts from reference TRBV19 and TRBJ1-1): DGGITQSPKYLFRKEGQNVTLSCEQNLNHDAMYWYRQDPGQGLRLIYYSQIVNDFQKGDIAEGYSVSREKKESFPLTVTSAQKNPTAFYLCASSRNTEAFFGQGTRLTVV.

The chain carries TRBV18 and TRBJ1-2, with D hard to call. Trimming stripped 3 bases from V and 8 bases from J, with 19 bases between. CDR3 size: 15 residues. Germline V gives CDR1 KGHSH, CDR2 LQKENI. The CDR3, as DNA: TGTGCCAGCTCACCGCCGATTGTAGCAGAATGGGGCTACACCTTC. Residues: CASSPPIVAEWGYTF.

The rearrangement uses TRBV10-2 and TRBJ2-2, with D perhaps matching TRBD1 (6 bases). The CDR3 is 14 amino acids. CDR1 is WSHSY and CDR2 is SAAADI in the germline V gene. Trimming took off 8 bases at V and 1 base at J, with 11 bases between the two ends. CDR3 protein: CASRLGQNTGELFF. The CDR3 DNA reads as TGCGCCAGCCGCCTGGGACAGAACACCGGGGAGCTGTTTTTT.